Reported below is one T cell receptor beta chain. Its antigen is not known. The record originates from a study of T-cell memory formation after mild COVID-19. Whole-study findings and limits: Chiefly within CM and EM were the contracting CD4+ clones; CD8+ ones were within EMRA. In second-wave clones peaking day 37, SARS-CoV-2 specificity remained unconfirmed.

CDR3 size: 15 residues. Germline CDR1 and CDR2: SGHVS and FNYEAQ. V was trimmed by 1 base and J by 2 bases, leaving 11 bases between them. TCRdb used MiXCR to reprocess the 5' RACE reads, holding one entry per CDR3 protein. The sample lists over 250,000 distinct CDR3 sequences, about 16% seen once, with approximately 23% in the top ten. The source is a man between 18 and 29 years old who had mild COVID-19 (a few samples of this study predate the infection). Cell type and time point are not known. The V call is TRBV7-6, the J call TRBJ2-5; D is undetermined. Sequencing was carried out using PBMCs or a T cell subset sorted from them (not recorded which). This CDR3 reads CASSLGSVGQETQYF. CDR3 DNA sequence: TGTGCCAGCAGCTTAGGGAGTGTCGGGCAAGAGACCCAGTACTTC.